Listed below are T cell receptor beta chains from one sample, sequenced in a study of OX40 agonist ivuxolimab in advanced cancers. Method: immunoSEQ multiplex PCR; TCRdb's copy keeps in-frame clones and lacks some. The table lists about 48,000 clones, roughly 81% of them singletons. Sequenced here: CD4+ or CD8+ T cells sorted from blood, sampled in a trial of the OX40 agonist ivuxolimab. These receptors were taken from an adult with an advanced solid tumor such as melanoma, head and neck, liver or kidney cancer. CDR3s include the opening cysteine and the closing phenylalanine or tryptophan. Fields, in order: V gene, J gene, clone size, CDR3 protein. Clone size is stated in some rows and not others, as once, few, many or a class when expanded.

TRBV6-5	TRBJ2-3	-	CASSPRGTNAQYF
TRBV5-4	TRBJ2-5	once	CASSPRSTRSQETQYF
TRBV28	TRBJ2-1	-	CASREDSYNEQFF
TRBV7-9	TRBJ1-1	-	CASSLGGSATEAFF
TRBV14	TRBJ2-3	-	CASSQRPLTDTQYF
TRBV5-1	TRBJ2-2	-	CASSPFATNTGELFF
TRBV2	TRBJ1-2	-	CASSEKSGSYGYTF
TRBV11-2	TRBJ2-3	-	CASRMGGGRVDTQYF
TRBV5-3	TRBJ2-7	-	CARGRRQYF
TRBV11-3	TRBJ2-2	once	CASSPGPGELFF
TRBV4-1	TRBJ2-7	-	CASSSPRGAVDYEQYF
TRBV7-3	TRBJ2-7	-	CASSESGDGYEQYF
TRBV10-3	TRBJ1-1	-	CAIRPGQGNTEAFF
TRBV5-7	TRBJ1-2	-	CASTDRAYGYTF
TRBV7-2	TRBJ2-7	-	CASGSQKHYKQYF
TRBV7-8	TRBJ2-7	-	CASSLETGPYEQYF
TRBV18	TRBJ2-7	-	CASSPPGGGNNEQYF
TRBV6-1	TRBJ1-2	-	CASSAGQGARYGYTF
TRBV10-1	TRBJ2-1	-	CASQEASYNEQFF
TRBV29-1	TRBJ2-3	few	CSVEARARGTDTQYF
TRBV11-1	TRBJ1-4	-	CASSSTGTNEKLFF
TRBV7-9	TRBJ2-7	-	CASGDPGLAGVRDEQYF
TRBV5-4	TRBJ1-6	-	CASSVGTGGGSPLHF
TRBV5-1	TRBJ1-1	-	CASSSALTDSHTEAFF
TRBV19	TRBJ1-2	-	CASIPRGGSNYGYTF
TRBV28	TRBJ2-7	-	CASRPHGYEQYF
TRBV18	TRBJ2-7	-	CASSPNRASEQYF
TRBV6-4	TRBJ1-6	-	CASSVRDENSPLHF
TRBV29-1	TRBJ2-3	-	CSSDTDTQYF